This T cell receptor beta chain was found in a study of blood T cell repertoires in COVID-19. On the study more broadly: From T cells, B-cell-depleted T cells, or PBMCs came the material, which was cDNA or gDNA.

Per the study methods: Reference gene primer amplification gave nucleated cell count estimates. The table came from immunoSEQ multiplex PCR; TCRdb's copy has only in-frame clones and leaves some out. The DNA gave D and trimming, while V, J and clone size come from that table. The repertoire holds roughly 200,000 clones, about nine tenths seen once, with 1.5% to 2% in the top ten. The CDR3 loop spans 16 amino acids. Germline V gives CDR1 MNHEY, CDR2 SVGEGT. Trimming cost V 2 bases and J 2 bases; bases outside gene matches: 3. The chain links TRBV6-2 or TRBV6-3 to TRBJ2-7; 13 nucleotides agree with TRBD2. This TCR was recovered from a man aged 18-30 years with active or convalescent COVID-19. Material: peripheral blood. The chain's CDR3 is CASSYPTSGGAYEQYF. The CDR3 coding sequence is TGTGCCAGCAGTTACCCAACTAGCGGGGGGGCCTACGAGCAGTACTTC.